This T cell receptor beta chain was identified during a study of shared clonotypes between healthy human individuals. Study-wide results and limits: Rarefaction exposed incomplete sorted-subset sequencing despite large depth. Researchers sampled blood only, noting tissue repertoires likely differ.

The V end lost 0 bases, the J end lost 7 bases, and 13 bases lay between the germline ends. CDR1 and CDR2 (germline): MNHEY, SVGAGI. The CDR3 contains 15 residues. Worth noting for this clone: Its cognate antigen is unknown.

TCRdb's table, derived via immunoSEQ multiplex PCR, lists solely in-frame clones and lacks some. Of roughly 2.2 million clones in the sample, approximately 93% were seen once. This chain uses TRBV6-5 with TRBJ2-1; weak D call: TRBD1 (5 bases). This clonotype was obtained from a young man in good health. Some clones in this sample may be carry-over from other donors' samples. The sample consisted of naive CD4+ T cells from PBMCs. Documented subset: CD45RA+ positively selected. CDR3 bases: TGTGCCAGCAGTTACTCGACCCCAGGGCATAATGAGCAGTTCTTC. Translated, it gives CASSYSTPGHNEQFF.